Following are 20 T cell receptor beta chains from one sample sequenced in a study of blood T cell repertoires in COVID-19. Only in-frame clones appear in the TCRdb table, and some are missing; sequencing was by immunoSEQ multiplex PCR. The top ten clones hold approximately 15% of a sample with about 59,000 clones, 73% of them seen once. The sequenced sample was peripheral blood. Receptors originate from a woman aged 70-85 years with acute or convalescent COVID-19.

This clone appeared once. The chain is built from TRBV6-5 and TRBJ1-1, with a tentative D call TRBD1 (5 bases). The germline gives CDR1 MNHEY, CDR2 SVGAGI. With 0 bases removed from V and 2 bases from J, the gap between germline ends came to 10 bases. The CDR3 contains 15 residues. The CDR3 reads CASSYSTVGNTEAFF. In DNA, the CDR3 is TGTGCCAGCAGTTACTCGACAGTCGGTAACACTGAAGCTTTCTTT.

In this sample, this clone turned up a few times. The chain couples TRBV7-9 to TRBJ2-7; D possibly corresponds to TRBD1 (6 bases). V lost 8 bases and J 2 bases, leaving 16 bases between the germline ends. CDR1 is SEHNR and CDR2 is FQNEAQ in the germline V gene (reference sequence). The length of the CDR3 is 14 residues. This CDR3 is CASGPQGNPYEQYF. The CDR3 DNA follows: TGTGCCAGCGGACCCCAGGGGAACCCCTACGAGCAGTACTTC.

The rearrangement uses TRBV18 and TRBJ1-6; D perhaps matches TRBD1 (5 bases). This CDR3 is 15 amino acids long. The germline V gene encodes CDR1 KGHSH and CDR2 LQKENI. V lost 3 bases, J lost 6 bases, and 12 bases lay in between. Written as DNA, the CDR3 is TGTGCCAGCTCACCCATCGGGGGAGTTAATTCACCCCTCCACTTT. This gives the protein CASSPIGGVNSPLHF.

This clone was detected a few times. The J gene is TRBJ2-5, the V gene TRBV19; 7 positions match TRBD2. The CDR3 extends over 13 amino acids. Germline V gene lookup returns CDR1 LNHDA and CDR2 SQIVND (reference sequence). V lost 3 bases to trimming and J lost 5 bases; unmatched junction nucleotides: 3. For the CDR3, the DNA is TGTGCCAGTAGTATGGGACTATTGGAGACCCAGTACTTC. Protein sequence: CASSMGLLETQYF.

The CDR3 reads CASAPQRGHGETQYF. The CDR3 DNA reads TGTGCTAGTGCCCCTCAGCGGGGCCATGGGGAGACCCAGTACTTC. V and J are TRBV12-5 and TRBJ2-5; 7 nucleotides match TRBD2. The CDR3 is made up of 15 amino acids. Looked up from germline, CDR1 is LGHNT and CDR2 is FRNRAP. Germline trimming cut 7 bases from V and 5 bases from J; bases unmatched to any gene: 13.

CDR3 protein: CASSPPLLFSGGYTF. In DNA form, the CDR3 reads TGTGCCAGCTCACCACCGCTTCTGTTCTCCGGTGGCTACACCTTC. The chain uses TRBV18 and TRBJ1-2; D not certain. Germline CDR1 reads KGHSH; CDR2 reads LQKENI. The CDR3 runs 15 residues. Trimming left V 0 bases short and J 7 bases short, with 15 bases between. Drawing the rest from reference TRBV18 and TRBJ1-2, the complete variable domain is NAGVMQNPRHLVRRRGQEARLRCSPMKGHSHVYWYRQLPEEGLKFMVYLQKENIIDESGMPKERFSAEFPKEGPSILRIQQVVRGDSAAYFCASSPPLLFSGGYTFGSGTRLTVV.

The table lists this clone with a count of one. The gene calls are TRBV2 and TRBJ1-4; 7 nucleotides align to TRBD1. Germline V gene data show CDR1 as SNHLY and CDR2 as FYNNEI. The junction had 4 bases not matched to a gene; V was cut back by 6 bases and J by 6 bases. This CDR3 is built from 13 residues. CDR3 amino acids: CASSHRGDEKLFF. The CDR3, as DNA: TGTGCCAGCAGCCACAGGGGCGATGAAAAACTGTTTTTT.

The rearrangement uses TRBV4-1 and TRBJ2-3, with D tentatively TRBD1 (6 bases). The CDR3 contains 16 residues. The V end lost 3 bases, the J end lost 4 bases, and 17 bases lay between the germline ends. Germline values: CDR1 MGHRA, CDR2 YSYEKL. Here the CDR3 reads CASSQVDRSGSDTQYF. The CDR3 DNA reads as TGCGCCAGCAGCCAGGTGGACAGATCAGGTTCAGATACGCAGTATTTT.

The rearrangement joins TRBV4-1 to TRBJ1-6, with 7 bases aligning to TRBD1. Germline loops: CDR1 MGHRA, CDR2 YSYEKL. The CDR3 spans 16 residues. The junction had 9 bases not matched to a gene; V was cut back by 4 bases and J by 6 bases. The CDR3 loop reads CASSPLEGARNSPLHF. The CDR3 DNA is TGCGCCAGCAGCCCATTAGAGGGGGCGCGTAATTCACCCCTCCACTTT.

The chain couples TRBV3-1 (or the pseudogene TRBV3-2) to TRBJ2-2, with D possibly matching TRBD1 (6 bases). The CDR3 has 16 residues. The V gene's germline CDR1 is LGHDT and CDR2 YNNKEL (reference sequence). Trimming cost V 2 bases and J 7 bases, with 17 bases left between them. This chain's CDR3 is CASSQQRGRGGGELFF. CDR3 DNA: TGTGCCAGCAGCCAACAACGCGGCAGGGGTGGCGGGGAGCTGTTTTTT.

The chain uses TRBV7-8 and TRBJ1-1; D is possibly TRBD1 (5 bases). Trimming cost V 5 bases and J 0 bases, with 19 bases left between them. The CDR3 spans 17 residues. The germline CDR1 and CDR2 sequences are SGHVS and FQNEAQ. The CDR3 bases are TGTGCCAGCAGCCTAGGGGTTTTGCATGCGGTGAACACTGAAGCTTTCTTT. This sequence encodes CASSLGVLHAVNTEAFF.

The chain couples TRBV5-1 to TRBJ1-2; maybe TRBD1 (6 bases). The V end was cut by 5 bases, the J end by 5 bases, with 22 bases between. Germline V gene data show CDR1 as SGHRS and CDR2 as YFSETQ. The CDR3 totals 16 residues. The CDR3 reads CASSWTVPGWEYGYTF. CDR3 coding DNA: TGCGCCAGCAGTTGGACAGTCCCGGGGTGGGAGTATGGCTACACCTTC.

V gene TRBV5-1 combines with J gene TRBJ1-2; D might be TRBD1 (5 bases). The CDR3 is 14 residues long. CDR1 and CDR2 (germline): SGHRS, YFSETQ. V gave up 0 bases and J gave up 4 bases, with 10 bases separating them. CDR3 region: CASSLVQGVYGYTF. Here the CDR3 DNA reads TGCGCCAGCAGCTTGGTTCAGGGTGTCTATGGCTACACCTTC.

The chain has TRBV18 and TRBJ1-2; D possibly corresponds to TRBD1 (6 bases). Per the germline V gene, CDR1 is KGHSH and CDR2 is LQKENI. The CDR3 has 14 residues. V lost 0 bases and J 8 bases, leaving 13 bases between the germline ends. This CDR3 reads CASSPPNRVRGYTF. CDR3 nucleotide sequence: TGTGCCAGCTCACCACCGAACAGGGTGAGGGGCTACACCTTC.

The chain carries TRBV6-5 and TRBJ2-5; maybe TRBD2 (6 bases). In germline, CDR1 is MNHEY, CDR2 SVGAGI. The CDR3 extends over 15 amino acids. V lost 7 bases and J lost 0, with 15 bases in between. DNA for the CDR3: TGTGCCAGCACCCAAGCGCGGGACTACCAAGAGACCCAGTACTTC. Translating it yields CASTQARDYQETQYF.

V gene TRBV2 combines with J gene TRBJ2-3, with 11 nucleotides matching TRBD1. Germline V CDR1 and CDR2: SNHLY, FYNNEI. The CDR3 spans 15 residues. Unmatched junction bases numbered 6, after V lost 5 bases and J lost 5 bases. The CDR3 DNA reads as TGTGCCAGCAGTCAGGACAGGGGGCATGGAGATACGCAGTATTTT. Encoded protein: CASSQDRGHGDTQYF.

This sequence joins TRBV3-1 (or the pseudogene TRBV3-2) and TRBJ2-2, with 8 bases matching TRBD1. This CDR3 region has 17 residues. Germline CDR1 reads LGHDT; CDR2 reads YNNKEL (reference sequence). V gave up 1 base and J gave up 0 bases; unmatched junction bases: 4. CDR3 sequence: CASSQARTGSNTGELFF. The CDR3 region has the DNA TGTGCCAGCAGCCAAGCACGGACAGGGTCGAACACCGGGGAGCTGTTTTTT.

V usage is TRBV11-2 and J usage is TRBJ1-1, with D unclear. CDR1 is SGHAT and CDR2 is FQNNGV in the germline V gene. This CDR3 spans 14 amino acids. Deletions cut 0 bases from V and 4 bases from J, with 9 bases between. The CDR3 nucleotides read TGTGCCAGCAGCTTAGAGCGGGTAGTCACTGAAGCTTTCTTT. This sequence encodes CASSLERVVTEAFF.

This clone was seen a few times. J is TRBJ1-2 and V is TRBV6-5, with 8 nucleotides matching TRBD1. Germline CDR1 reads MNHEY; CDR2 reads SVGAGI. Losses at the gene ends were 4 bases for V and 6 bases for J; bases not matched to a gene: 10. This CDR3 is built from 15 residues. CDR3 protein: CASSLRTLTGDGYTF. CDR3 coding DNA: TGTGCCAGCAGTTTACGTACGCTGACAGGGGATGGCTACACCTTC.

This sequence joins TRBV9 and TRBJ1-2; TRBD1 agrees at 8 bases. Germline V gene lookup returns CDR1 SGDLS and CDR2 YYNGEE. The ends lost 1 base at V and 2 bases at J; junction bases unmatched: 4. The length of the CDR3 is 15 residues. CDR3 loop: CASSVLAGGNYGYTF. The CDR3 region has the DNA TGTGCCAGCAGCGTACTGGCAGGGGGCAACTATGGCTACACCTTC.